This TCR beta chain was profiled in a study of T cell responses to AZD1222 COVID-19 vaccine (dated by TCRdb to the early 2020s). Concerning the study at large: AZD1222 recipients given second doses at about 4 weeks or at about 12 weeks were pooled, since spike-specific TCR depth and breadth were not found to differ between the two schedules. A total of 230 to 250 trial participants underwent TCR sequencing, of whom nearly 210 had received two doses of AZD1222 and 26 had received two doses of the MenACWY control vaccine. Trial participants were enrolled by age into subgroups of 18-55, 56-69 and 70-plus years, and around 140, 26 and 57 TCR-sequenced participants, respectively, were included in these subgroups.

This clone was detected once. Its antigen is still unknown. The record has no base qualities; no much larger clone is one base away. The CDR3 regions of human TCRbeta chains were analyzed by immunosequencing. In the paper's pipeline: TCRs in the repertoires were matched against a reference library of SARS-CoV-2-specific TCRs that had been generated with the MIRA antigen-specificity platform. Breadth meant the fraction of unique TCRs that were SARS-CoV-2-associated, whereas depth meant the fraction of total T cells that were SARS-CoV-2-associated. Using the MIRA data, every spike-specific TCR was mapped to the spike region that the TCR reacted to and assigned to either a CD4 or a CD8 class. Log10-transformed breadth and depth values were compared by one-way ANOVA with Sidak's multiple comparisons tests. The source is immuneACCESS, and TCRdb retained only in-frame sequences with V and J called. Part of the clones is not carried over; for the studies checked, unresolved V genes explain less than half of this, and the remainder is unexplained. From that table come the V and J calls and clone size; the DNA was used to work out D and trimming. Within this sample are approximately 150,000 clones, with roughly 90% of them counted one time only. The top ten hold around 2.6% of the sample.

Study-level results and caveats: Because no day 14 peak-response samples were available, repertoires were characterized only after the peak T cell response. Vaccine-associated CD4 TCRs spanned the whole spike protein, with dominant responses in regions 160-218 and 743-854. Most participants were white British and females outnumbered males, and the authors suggested that clonal diversity may have been underestimated. Conclusions about previously exposed vaccinees are limited, since just 6 or 7 AZD1222 recipients were seropositive for SARS-CoV-2 at baseline. Reportedly, close to half of the unique spike-specific TCRs recognized epitopes lying outside the regions that are mutated in the B.1.351 and B.1.1.7 variants. In the small 56-69-year group, the increase in depth fell short of significance, most likely because of low power. Spike-specific TCR breadth and depth rose significantly after two AZD1222 doses compared with day 0 and with MenACWY recipients.

V was cut back by 4 bases and J by 4 bases, leaving a gap of 11 bases between them. Looking up the germline V gene (reference sequence) yields CDR1 LNHDA and CDR2 SQIVND. From cysteine to phenylalanine, the CDR3 is 14 amino acids long. Here the CDR3 DNA is all that survives: 42 bases in frame from base 1. The sample's time point label, decoded: baseline before first vaccination. Samples from vaccinated people were obtained from the UK trials COV001 and COV002, which included a single-blind randomized controlled phase 2/3 trial of AZD1222 (ChAdOx1 nCoV-19) in healthy adults. For TCRbeta chain sequencing, PBMC samples were collected from trial participants at day 0 and at day 28 after the second dose.

The source material was peripheral blood, sampled on day 0 of AZD1222 vaccination. This receptor was obtained from an adult in good health. Here the chain combines TRBV19 and TRBJ1-3, and perhaps TRBD1 as D gene, on 5 matching bases. The CDR3 protein sequence reads: CASSTGTNGNTIYF. The sequenced DNA: TGTGCCAGTAGTACCGGGACGAACGGAAACACCATATATTTT.